This TCR beta chain was retrieved from a study of blood T cell repertoires in COVID-19. Study details: Researchers got acute and convalescent COVID-19 samples from the United States, Italy and Spain. The cDNA or gDNA used as material had been derived from T cells, B-cell-depleted T cells, or PBMCs.

Authors' data handling: Estimation of nucleated cell counts was performed using reference gene primer amplification. Clones were read by immunoSEQ multiplex PCR, and TCRdb kept only the in-frame ones, dropping some. V, J and clone size reflect that table, while D and trimming were determined from the DNA. The sample has roughly 250,000 clones, approximately 83% seen once; the top ten hold around 6%. CDR1 and CDR2 (germline): SGDLS, YYNGEE. V was pared by 0 bases and J by 1 base, with 4 bases between. The CDR3 runs 14 residues. The sample comprised peripheral blood. This chain uses TRBV9 with TRBJ2-2; D is uncertain. The receptor comes from a human donor in a cohort sampled during active COVID-19. The DNA of the CDR3 is TGTGCCAGCAGCGTAGGAGGGAACACCGGGGAGCTGTTTTTT. Its protein is CASSVGGNTGELFF.